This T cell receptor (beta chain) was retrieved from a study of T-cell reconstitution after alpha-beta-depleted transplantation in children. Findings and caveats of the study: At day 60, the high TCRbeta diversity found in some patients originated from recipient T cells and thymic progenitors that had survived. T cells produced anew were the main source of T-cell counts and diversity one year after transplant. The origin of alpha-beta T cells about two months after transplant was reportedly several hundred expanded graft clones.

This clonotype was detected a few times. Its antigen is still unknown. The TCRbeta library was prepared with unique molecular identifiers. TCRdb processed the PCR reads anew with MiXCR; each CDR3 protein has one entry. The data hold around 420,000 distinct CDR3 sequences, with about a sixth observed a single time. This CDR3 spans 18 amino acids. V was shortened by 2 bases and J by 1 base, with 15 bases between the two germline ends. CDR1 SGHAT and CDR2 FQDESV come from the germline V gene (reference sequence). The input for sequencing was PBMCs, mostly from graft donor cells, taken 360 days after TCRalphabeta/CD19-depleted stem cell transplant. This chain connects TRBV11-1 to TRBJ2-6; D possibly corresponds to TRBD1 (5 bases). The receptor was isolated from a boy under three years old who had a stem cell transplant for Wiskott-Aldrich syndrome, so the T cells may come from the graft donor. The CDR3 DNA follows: TGTGCCAGCAGCTTATTTAGACAGCTGGGGTCTGGGGCCAACGTCCTGACTTTC. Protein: CASSLFRQLGSGANVLTF.